Following are 15 T cell receptor beta chains from one sample sequenced in a study of shared clonotypes between healthy human individuals. TCRdb keeps only in-frame clones here, not all; method: immunoSEQ multiplex PCR. This sample carries 1 million to 1.2 million clones, roughly 77% of them seen once, and the ten largest clones take over 0.8%. What was sequenced was memory CD4+ T cells from PBMCs. Subset of the sample: CD45RA-negative fraction. All receptors derive from a man aged 18 to 30 in good health. Some clones in this sample may be carry-over from other donors' samples.

The rearrangement joins TRBV7-5 to TRBJ1-1; TRBD1, the D gene given by the table, was not confirmed from the DNA. TRBV7-5 is assigned pseudogene status. The CDR3 covers 14 residues. Here the CDR3 reads CVRSVTGQGEEAFF. For the CDR3, the DNA is TGTGTCAGAAGCGTTACGGGACAGGGGGAGGAAGCTTTCTTT.

This clone was counted a single time. The chain combines TRBV5-1 with TRBJ2-5; no clear D. The CDR3 loop spans 16 amino acids. The V and J ends lost 3 bases and 1 base respectively, with 16 bases between them. CDR1 and CDR2 from the germline V gene are SGHRS and YFSETQ. CDR3 loop: CASSSLPLYIQETQYF. The CDR3, as DNA: TGCGCCAGCAGCTCCCTGCCGTTGTATATCCAAGAGACCCAGTACTTC.

The chain combines TRBV15 with TRBJ2-7; D perhaps matches TRBD2 (6 bases). Between the trimmed V and J ends, which lost 3 bases and 3 bases, there was a span of 15 bases. CDR3 size: 15 residues. The V gene's germline CDR1 is LNHNV and CDR2 YYDKDF (reference sequence). This chain's CDR3 is CATSRGDFTNYEQYF. The CDR3 region has the DNA TGTGCCACCAGCAGGGGGGACTTTACAAACTACGAGCAGTACTTC.

The chain combines TRBV5-4 with TRBJ2-1, with D hard to call. The CDR3 has 14 residues. Germline CDR1 and CDR2: SGHNT and YYREEE (reference sequence). Between the trimmed V and J ends, which lost 0 bases and 3 bases, there was a span of 7 bases. The CDR3 is CASSLGLVYNEQFF. The CDR3 DNA reads as TGTGCCAGCAGCTTGGGGTTGGTCTACAATGAGCAGTTCTTC.

V is TRBV11-2 and J is TRBJ2-1, with 7 nucleotides matching TRBD1. V shed 3 bases, J shed 12 bases, and the junction held 2 bases outside the gene matches. Per germline, CDR1 SGHAT and CDR2 FQNNGV. The CDR3 is 11 amino acids. The CDR3 DNA follows: TGTGCCAGCAGCTTTAGACAGGGGCAGTTCTTC. Translating gives CASSFRQGQFF.

This clone came up once. The chain joins TRBV5-1 to TRBJ2-1, with a possible D match to TRBD2 (7 bases). V lost 7 bases to trimming and J lost 5 bases, with 19 bases between them. Per germline, CDR1 SGHRS and CDR2 YFSETQ. The CDR3 sequence is 15 residues long. The CDR3 protein is CASSRGGLEDNEQFF. The CDR3 DNA sequence: TGCGCCAGCTCAAGGGGGGGACTCGAAGACAATGAGCAGTTCTTC.

The gene calls are TRBV27 and TRBJ2-3; D uncertain. The CDR3 loop spans 14 amino acids. V was cut by 2 bases and J by 4 bases, with 10 bases left in between. The germline gives CDR1 MNHEY, CDR2 SMNVEV (reference sequence). The CDR3 region has the DNA TGTGCCAGCAGTTTACAGCGACGGGCAGATACGCAGTATTTT. Protein sequence: CASSLQRRADTQYF.

The DNA of the CDR3 is TGTGCCAGTAATCCACTCGGAGAGCCAGATACGCAGTATTTT. It is translated as CASNPLGEPDTQYF. J is TRBJ2-3 and V is TRBV19; D is ambiguous. Trimming took off 7 bases at V and 4 bases at J, with 15 bases between the two ends. CDR1 LNHDA and CDR2 SQIVND come from the germline V gene (reference sequence). The CDR3 contains 14 residues.

The chain recombines TRBV18 with TRBJ2-5; 8 bases align to TRBD1. Trimming at V came to 4 bases and at J to 1 base, leaving 5 bases not matched to a gene. Germline loops: CDR1 KGHSH, CDR2 LQKENI. This CDR3 is 15 amino acids long. The chain's CDR3 is CASSLKQGVQETQYF. The DNA for the CDR3 is TGTGCCAGCTCACTTAAACAGGGGGTCCAAGAGACCCAGTACTTC.

Regarding this clone: Relative to the germline gene, one junction end is altered; a read error may explain this. The chain has TRBV11-1 and TRBJ2-4; D might be TRBD1 (6 bases). The CDR3 sequence is 13 residues long. Germline CDR1 and CDR2: SGHAT and FQDESV (reference sequence). Here the CDR3 DNA reads TGTGCCAGCAGCTTAGACAGGGTCAGCATTCAGTGCTTC. Translation gives CASSLDRVSIQCF.

J is TRBJ2-5 and V is TRBV6-6; D is unresolved. Trimming pared 0 bases from V and 0 bases from J, leaving 8 bases between. CDR3 length equals 15 residues. Germline CDR1 and CDR2: MNHNY and SVGAGI (reference sequence). In DNA, the CDR3 is TGTGCCAGCAGTTACTCGCAGCAGAACCAAGAGACCCAGTACTTC. Translating gives CASSYSQQNQETQYF.

The rearrangement joins TRBV5-1 to TRBJ1-1; no clear D. The V end lost 5 bases, the J end lost 1 base, and 9 bases lay between the germline ends. The CDR3 covers 13 residues. Germline V gene lookup returns CDR1 SGHRS and CDR2 YFSETQ. CDR3 residues: CASRDIGNTEAFF. As DNA, the CDR3 is TGCGCCAGCAGAGATATCGGGAACACTGAAGCTTTCTTT.

The chain couples TRBV30 to TRBJ1-1; TRBD1 agrees at 9 bases. Trimming at V came to 1 base and at J to 10 bases, leaving 13 bases not matched to a gene. This CDR3 spans 15 amino acids. Germline V gene sequence: CDR1 GTSNPN, CDR2 SVGIG (reference sequence). The CDR3 DNA reads as TGTGCCTGGAGTGGCCGAGACAGGGGGTTTGTCGGAGCTTTCTTT. It encodes CAWSGRDRGFVGAFF.

V gene TRBV5-6 combines with J gene TRBJ1-4; TRBD1 is a possible D gene (5 bases). The CDR3 runs 14 residues. The V and J ends lost 0 bases and 8 bases respectively, with 11 bases between them. Germline V lookup: CDR1 SGHDT, CDR2 YYEEEE. The CDR3 DNA follows: TGTGCCAGCAGCTTGGAAGGGGCGCGAGAAAAACTGTTTTTT. Its translation: CASSLEGAREKLFF.

This clone was seen just once. The chain joins TRBV2 to TRBJ2-2; TRBD2 is a possible D gene (6 bases). V lost 10 bases and J 5 bases, leaving 26 bases between the germline ends. The CDR3 runs to 17 residues. Germline V gene sequence: CDR1 SNHLY, CDR2 FYNNEI. The CDR3 sequence is CATSVTGVGGGTGELFF. The DNA for the CDR3 is TGTGCCACCTCGGTGACGGGGGTTGGAGGAGGGACCGGGGAGCTGTTTTTT.